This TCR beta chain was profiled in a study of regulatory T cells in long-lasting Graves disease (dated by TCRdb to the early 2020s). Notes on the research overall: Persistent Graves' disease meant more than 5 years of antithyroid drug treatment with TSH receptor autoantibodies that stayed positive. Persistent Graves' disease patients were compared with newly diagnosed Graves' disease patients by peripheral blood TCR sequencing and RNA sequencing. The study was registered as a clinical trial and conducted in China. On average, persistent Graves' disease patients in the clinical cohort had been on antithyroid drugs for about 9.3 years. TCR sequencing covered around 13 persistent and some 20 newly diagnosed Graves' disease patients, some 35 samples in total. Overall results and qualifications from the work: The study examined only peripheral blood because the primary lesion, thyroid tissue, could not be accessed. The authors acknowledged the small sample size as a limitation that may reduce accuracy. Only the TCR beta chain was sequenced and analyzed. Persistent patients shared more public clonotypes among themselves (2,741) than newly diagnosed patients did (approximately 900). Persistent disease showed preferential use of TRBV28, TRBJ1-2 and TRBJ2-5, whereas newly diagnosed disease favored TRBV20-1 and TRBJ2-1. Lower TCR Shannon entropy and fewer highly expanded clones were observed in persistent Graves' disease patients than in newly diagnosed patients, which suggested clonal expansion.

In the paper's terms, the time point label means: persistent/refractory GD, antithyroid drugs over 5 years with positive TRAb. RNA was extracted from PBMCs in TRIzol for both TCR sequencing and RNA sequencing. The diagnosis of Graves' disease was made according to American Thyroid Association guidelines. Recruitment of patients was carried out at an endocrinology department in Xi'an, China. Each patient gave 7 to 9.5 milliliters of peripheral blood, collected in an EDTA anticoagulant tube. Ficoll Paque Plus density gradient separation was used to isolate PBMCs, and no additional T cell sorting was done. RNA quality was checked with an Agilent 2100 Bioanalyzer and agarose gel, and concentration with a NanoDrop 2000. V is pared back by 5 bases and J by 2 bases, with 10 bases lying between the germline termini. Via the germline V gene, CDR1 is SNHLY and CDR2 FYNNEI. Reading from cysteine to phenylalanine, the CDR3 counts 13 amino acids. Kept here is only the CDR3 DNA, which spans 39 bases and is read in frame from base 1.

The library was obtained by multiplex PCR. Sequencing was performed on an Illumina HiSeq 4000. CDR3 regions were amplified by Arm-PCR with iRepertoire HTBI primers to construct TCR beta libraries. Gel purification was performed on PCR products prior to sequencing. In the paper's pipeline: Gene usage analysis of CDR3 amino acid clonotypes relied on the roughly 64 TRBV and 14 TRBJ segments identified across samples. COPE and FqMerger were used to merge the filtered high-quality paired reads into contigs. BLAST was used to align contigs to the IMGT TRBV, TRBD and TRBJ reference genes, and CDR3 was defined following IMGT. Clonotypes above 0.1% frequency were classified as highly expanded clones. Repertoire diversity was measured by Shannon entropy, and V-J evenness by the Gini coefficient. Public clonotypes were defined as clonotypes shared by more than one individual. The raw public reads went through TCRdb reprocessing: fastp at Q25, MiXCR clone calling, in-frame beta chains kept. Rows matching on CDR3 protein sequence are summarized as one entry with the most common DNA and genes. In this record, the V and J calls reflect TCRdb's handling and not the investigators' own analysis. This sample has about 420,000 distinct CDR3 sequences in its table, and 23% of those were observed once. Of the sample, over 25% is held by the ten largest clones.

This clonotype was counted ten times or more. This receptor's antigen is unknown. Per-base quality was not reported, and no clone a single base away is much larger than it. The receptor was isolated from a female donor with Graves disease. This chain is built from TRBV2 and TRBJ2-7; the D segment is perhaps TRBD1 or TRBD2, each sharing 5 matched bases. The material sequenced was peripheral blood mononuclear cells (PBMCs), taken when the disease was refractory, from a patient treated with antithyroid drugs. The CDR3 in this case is CASSPGTTYEQYF. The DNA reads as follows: TGTGCCAGCAGTCCAGGGACGACCTACGAGCAGTACTTC. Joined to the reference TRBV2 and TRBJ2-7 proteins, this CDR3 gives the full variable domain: EPEVTQTPSHQVTQMGQEVILRCVPISNHLYFYWYRQILGQKVEFLVSFYNNEISEKSEIFDDQFSVERPDGSNFTLKIRSTKLEDSAMYFCASSPGTTYEQYFGPGTRLTVT.